This section outlines one T cell receptor beta chain sequence together with its context. Seattle enrolled patients during active infection and tracked them longitudinally. The data stem from a study of blood T cell repertoires in COVID-19. Across the whole study: COVID-19 samples, acute and convalescent, were from the United States, Italy and Spain.

Clones were read by immunoSEQ multiplex PCR, and TCRdb kept only the in-frame ones, dropping some. Altogether about 230,000 clones are present, more than 80% being singletons, with the ten largest covering around 7.5%. Per germline, CDR1 MGHDK and CDR2 SYGVNS. With 8 bases clipped from V and 4 bases from J, the junction kept 3 bases outside the gene matches. This CDR3 is 12 amino acids long. The sample consisted of peripheral blood. This rearrangement joins TRBV25-1 to TRBJ1-2; 8 bases fit TRBD1. This TCR came from an elderly woman with COVID-19, enrolled during active disease. CDR3 in amino acids: CASGDRSYGYTF. The CDR3 nucleotides read TGTGCCAGCGGGGACAGGAGCTATGGCTACACCTTC.